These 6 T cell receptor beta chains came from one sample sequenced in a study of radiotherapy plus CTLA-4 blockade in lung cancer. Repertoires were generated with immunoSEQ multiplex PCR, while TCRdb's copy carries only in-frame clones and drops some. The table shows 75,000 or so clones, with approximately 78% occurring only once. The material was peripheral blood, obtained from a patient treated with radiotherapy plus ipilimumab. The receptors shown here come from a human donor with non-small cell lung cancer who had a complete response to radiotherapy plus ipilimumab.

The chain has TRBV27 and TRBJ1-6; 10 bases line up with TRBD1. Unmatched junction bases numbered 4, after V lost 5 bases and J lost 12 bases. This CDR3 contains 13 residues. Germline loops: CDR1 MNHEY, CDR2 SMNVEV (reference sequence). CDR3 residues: CASSPRDRGPLHF. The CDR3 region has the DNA TGTGCCAGCAGTCCCCGGGACAGGGGACCCCTCCACTTT.

DNA of the CDR3: TGCAGCGTTAGGGCAGGTCATAGCACAGATACGCAGTATTTT. This sequence encodes CSVRAGHSTDTQYF. This chain joins TRBV29-1 and TRBJ2-3; no firm D call. The CDR3 is made up of 14 amino acids. Germline CDR1 is SQVTM and CDR2 is ANQGSEA. V gave up 5 bases and J gave up 0 bases, with 12 bases separating them.

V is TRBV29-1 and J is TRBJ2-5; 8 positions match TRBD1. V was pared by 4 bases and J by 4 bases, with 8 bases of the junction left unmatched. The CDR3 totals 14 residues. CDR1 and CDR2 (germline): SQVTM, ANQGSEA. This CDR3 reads CSVVPTGVGETQYF. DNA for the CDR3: TGCAGCGTTGTCCCGACAGGGGTGGGAGAGACCCAGTACTTC.

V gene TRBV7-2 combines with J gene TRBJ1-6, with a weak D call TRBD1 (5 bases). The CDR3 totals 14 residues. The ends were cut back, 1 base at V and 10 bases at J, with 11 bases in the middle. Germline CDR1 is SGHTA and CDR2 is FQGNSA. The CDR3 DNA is TGTGCCAGCAGCTTAGGGCAGGGCGGATCACCCCTCCACTTT. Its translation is CASSLGQGGSPLHF. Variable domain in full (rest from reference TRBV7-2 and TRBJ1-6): GAGVSQSPSNKVTEKGKDVELRCDPISGHTALYWYRQSLGQGLEFLIYFQGNSAPDKSGLPSDRFSAERTGGSVSTLTIQRTQQEDSAVYLCASSLGQGGSPLHFGNGTRLTVT.

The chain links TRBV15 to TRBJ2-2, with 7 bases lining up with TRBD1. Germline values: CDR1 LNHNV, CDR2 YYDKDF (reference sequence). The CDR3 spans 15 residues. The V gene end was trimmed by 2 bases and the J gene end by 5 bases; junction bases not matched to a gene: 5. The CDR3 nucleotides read TGTGCCACCAGCAGACCCGGGACAGCGACCGGGGAGCTGTTTTTT. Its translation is CATSRPGTATGELFF.

CDR3 residues: CAWSPRSPGQLKGYTF. In DNA form, the CDR3 reads TGTGCCTGGAGTCCAAGGTCCCCGGGACAGTTAAAAGGCTACACCTTC. The chain is built from TRBV30 and TRBJ1-2, with 7 bases that match TRBD1. Germline assignment: CDR1 GTSNPN and CDR2 SVGIG (reference sequence). The V and J ends lost 2 bases and 8 bases, in that order; junction bases with no gene match: 17. The CDR3 contains 16 residues.